Detailed here is one T cell receptor (beta chain). Its specificity is not known. One end of the junction is discordant with germline, which a read error may explain. The record originates from a study of shared clonotypes between healthy human individuals. Points from the study as a whole: Shared across a handful of donors were roughly 4.8% of the naive CD4 clonotypes. The four-donor shared clonotypes exceeded non-shared clonotypes in generation probability, with non-shared ones scoring lower.

The CDR3 is made up of 14 amino acids. Germline assignment: CDR1 SGHRS and CDR2 YFSETQ. CD4+ cell separation produced CD45RA+ naive and CD45RA-negative memory subsets. Assay execution proceeded at the deep level. Here immunoSEQ multiplex PCR was the method, and the copy in TCRdb shows in-frame clones only, minus some. The repertoire has roughly 2.2 million clones, around 90% of them found once; the top ten carry 0.37%. This receptor was obtained from a man aged 18 to 30 in good health. Some clones in this sample may be carry-over from other donors' samples. Source material: naive CD4+ T cells from PBMCs. Subset of the sample: CD45RA+ positively selected. The V call is TRBV5-1, the J call TRBJ1-4; 7 nucleotides line up with TRBD1. Here the CDR3 reads CASRLDRQAEKLFF. CDR3 nucleotide sequence: TGCGCCAGCAGGTTGGACAGGCAGGCTGAAAAACTGTTTTTT.